This T cell receptor beta chain was recorded in a study of cytomegalovirus exposure and HLA in healthy donors. This PCR relied on a set of 60 Vbeta primers and 13 Jbeta primers. TCRdb keeps only in-frame clones here, not all; method: immunoSEQ multiplex PCR. The repertoire holds 140,000 or so clones, with roughly 80% as singletons. In germline, CDR1 is SGHRS, CDR2 YFSETQ. Trimming left V 0 bases short and J 6 bases short, with 6 bases between. The CDR3 contains 13 residues. The receptor was derived from a female donor in good health and CMV-seronegative. The V gene is TRBV5-1, the J gene TRBJ2-2, with D uncertain. The sequenced sample was PBMCs. The CDR3 bases are TGCGCCAGCAGCTTGGTTGGGCCCGGGGAGCTGTTTTTT. This sequence encodes CASSLVGPGELFF.